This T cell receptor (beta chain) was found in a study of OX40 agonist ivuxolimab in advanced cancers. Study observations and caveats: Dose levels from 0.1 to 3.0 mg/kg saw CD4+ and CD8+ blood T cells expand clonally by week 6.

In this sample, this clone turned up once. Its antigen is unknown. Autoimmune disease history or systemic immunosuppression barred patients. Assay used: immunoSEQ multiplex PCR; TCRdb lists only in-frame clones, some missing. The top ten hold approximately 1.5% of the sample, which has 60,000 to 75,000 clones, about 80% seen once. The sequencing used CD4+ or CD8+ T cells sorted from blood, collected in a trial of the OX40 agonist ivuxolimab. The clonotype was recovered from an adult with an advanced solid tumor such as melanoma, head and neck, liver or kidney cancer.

CDR3 sequence reads: CASLRTLVESGELFF. As DNA, the CDR3 is TGTGCCAGCCTAAGGACCCTGGTGGAAAGCGGGGAGCTGTTTTTT. The chain recombines TRBV6-1 with TRBJ2-2; no clear D gene. From germline, CDR1 is MNHNS and CDR2 SASEGT. Deletions cut 8 bases from V and 7 bases from J, with 20 bases between. There are 15 residues in the CDR3.